The present T cell receptor (beta chain) was sequenced within a study of cytomegalovirus exposure and HLA in healthy donors. Vbeta (60) and Jbeta (13) primers were used in the PCR. The protocol was immunoSEQ multiplex PCR, while the TCRdb copy is restricted to in-frame clones and leaves out a portion. The sample carries 150,000 to 180,000 clones, around 84% recorded once. This CDR3 region has 14 residues. Germline CDR1 SGDLS, CDR2 YYNGEE. Trimming took off 10 bases at V and 0 bases at J, with 13 bases between the two ends. The clonotype was recovered from a woman aged 40 to 50 in good health and CMV-seropositive. V gene TRBV9 combines with J gene TRBJ2-2; TRBD1 might be the D (6 bases). Material for sequencing was PBMCs. The CDR3 is CASRGQTNTGELFF. The CDR3 DNA is TGTGCCTCTAGAGGACAGACGAACACCGGGGAGCTGTTTTTT.